Shown below are 24 T cell receptor beta chains from a single sample sequenced in a study of shared clonotypes between healthy human individuals. Method: immunoSEQ multiplex PCR; TCRdb's copy keeps in-frame clones and lacks some. The sample has roughly 2.5 million clones; just over 90% are singletons. Source material: naive CD4+ T cells sorted from blood. The sample's subset: CD45RA+ positively selected. Source of these receptors: a young man in good health.

V usage is TRBV6-1 and J usage is TRBJ1-6; 7 bases are shared with TRBD1. V gave up 2 bases and J gave up 0 bases; unmatched junction bases: 7. The CDR3 is 18 amino acids. Germline values: CDR1 MNHNS, CDR2 SASEGT. CDR3 residues: CASSERTGGSSYNSPLHF. The CDR3 DNA reads as TGTGCCAGCAGTGAAAGGACAGGCGGTAGCTCCTATAATTCACCCCTCCACTTT.

The V and J genes are TRBV30 and TRBJ1-2; 7 nucleotides agree with TRBD1. The V segment lost 5 bases and the J segment 4 bases; nucleotides outside the gene matches: 4. This CDR3 spans 12 amino acids. Germline V lookup: CDR1 GTSNPN, CDR2 SVGIG (reference sequence). CDR3 sequence (DNA): TGTGCCTGGGGGGACAGTGGCTATGGCTACACCTTC. Translating it yields CAWGDSGYGYTF.

The rearrangement links TRBV4-3 to TRBJ2-1; 9 positions match TRBD2. J was trimmed by 5 bases and V by 4 bases; bases with no gene match: 6. The CDR3 length is 15 residues. The germline V gene encodes CDR1 LGHNA and CDR2 YSLEER. Here the CDR3 reads CASSRSGTSHNEQFF. In nucleotides, the CDR3 is TGCGCCAGCAGCCGATCCGGGACTAGCCACAATGAGCAGTTCTTC.

The chain combines TRBV6-5 with TRBJ1-1; D gene uncertain. Trimming took 5 bases from V and 0 from J, leaving 10 bases between them. The CDR3 runs 14 residues. From germline, CDR1 is MNHEY and CDR2 SVGAGI. CDR3 protein: CASSRRGLNTEAFF. The CDR3 DNA sequence: TGTGCCAGCAGTAGACGGGGTTTGAACACTGAAGCTTTCTTT.

The chain uses TRBV5-4 and TRBJ2-3; 13 bases map to TRBD2. The CDR3 is 17 residues long. V was clipped by 4 bases and J by 0 bases; unmatched bases: 5. CDR1 and CDR2 from the germline V gene are SGHNT and YYREEE (reference sequence). DNA of the CDR3: TGTGCCAGCAGCCCCGGGACTAGCGGGATAAGCACAGATACGCAGTATTTT. This encodes CASSPGTSGISTDTQYF.

This CDR3 reads CASGEGSTSTDTQYF. The CDR3, as DNA: TGTGCCTCCGGGGAGGGGTCCACTAGCACAGATACGCAGTATTTT. The rearrangement links TRBV10-3 to TRBJ2-3; 7 nucleotides line up with TRBD2. The trim removed 11 bases at V and 0 bases at J, leaving 11 bases unmatched. The CDR3 is 15 residues long. The germline gives CDR1 ENHRY, CDR2 SYGVKD.

V is TRBV9 and J is TRBJ2-1; 7 bases are shared with TRBD2. This CDR3 region has 12 residues. V trimming: 3 bases; J trimming: 15 bases; junction bases outside the gene matches: 9. The germline CDR1 and CDR2 sequences are SGDLS and YYNGEE. The CDR3 protein is CASSAVGGLRFF. The CDR3 bases are TGTGCCAGCAGCGCCGTGGGGGGACTACGGTTCTTC.

This rearrangement joins TRBV5-4 to TRBJ2-1; 9 bases are shared with TRBD2. Germline CDR1 and CDR2: SGHNT and YYREEE (reference sequence). With 7 bases clipped from V and 3 bases from J, the junction kept 14 bases outside the gene matches. This CDR3 comprises 17 residues. The DNA for the CDR3 is TGTGCCAGCGGACCTAGCGGGATAGATTTAAGCTACAATGAGCAGTTCTTC. Amino acids: CASGPSGIDLSYNEQFF.

The chain carries TRBV6-5 and TRBJ2-3; D is unclear. The CDR3 covers 15 residues. The ends were cut back, 5 bases at V and 0 bases at J, with 12 bases in the middle. In germline, CDR1 is MNHEY, CDR2 SVGAGI. CDR3 amino acids: CASSNDGGSTDTQYF. CDR3 DNA sequence: TGTGCCAGCAGTAATGACGGCGGTAGCACAGATACGCAGTATTTT.

This sequence joins TRBV16 and TRBJ1-3, with 7 bases that match TRBD1. The J segment lost 1 base and the V segment lost 10 bases, leaving 7 bases of the junction unmatched. The germline V gene has CDR1 KGHSY and CDR2 FQNENV. This CDR3 is 14 amino acids long. The CDR3 DNA is TGTGCCACCTACCGACAGGGATCTGGAAACACCATATATTTT. Its protein is CATYRQGSGNTIYF.

This chain connects TRBV29-1 to TRBJ2-3; D unclear. Germline V gives CDR1 SQVTM, CDR2 ANQGSEA. CDR3 size: 11 residues. V was pared by 4 bases and J by 6 bases, with 8 bases between. The CDR3: CSVGPGDTQYF. Here the CDR3 DNA reads TGCAGCGTTGGACCCGGTGATACGCAGTATTTT.

The rearrangement joins TRBV27 to TRBJ1-1, with D hard to call. V lost 2 bases, J lost 1 base, and 11 bases lay in between. CDR3 length: 15 residues. The germline CDR1 and CDR2 sequences are MNHEY and SMNVEV (reference sequence). The CDR3 spells CASSLLALGNTEAFF. CDR3 sequence (DNA): TGTGCCAGCAGTTTACTAGCCCTGGGGAACACTGAAGCTTTCTTT.

The gene calls are TRBV21-1 and TRBJ2-7; the listed D gene, TRBD1, was not tested against the DNA. TRBV21-1 is classified as a pseudogene. The CDR3 consists of 16 residues. The CDR3 region is CASSRPETGSGYEQYF. DNA of the CDR3: TGTGCCAGCAGCAGACCAGAAACAGGGAGCGGTTACGAGCAGTACTTC.

V is TRBV18 and J is TRBJ2-3; no clear D. Per the germline V gene, CDR1 is KGHSH and CDR2 is LQKENI. This CDR3 is built from 15 residues. Trimming removed 3 bases at V and 0 bases at J, with 10 bases between. CDR3 region: CASSPRLQSTDTQYF. As DNA, the CDR3 is TGTGCCAGCTCACCGCGGTTACAGAGCACAGATACGCAGTATTTT.

The chain recombines TRBV7-9 with TRBJ2-2; 9 bases line up with TRBD1. Germline-derived CDR1 and CDR2 are SEHNR and FQNEAQ (reference sequence). The J segment lost 3 bases and the V segment lost 1 base, leaving 3 bases of the junction unmatched. This CDR3 contains 16 residues. The DNA for the CDR3 is TGTGCCAGCAGCTTAGGAGGGACAGGGCACACCGGGGAGCTGTTTTTT. This gives the protein CASSLGGTGHTGELFF.

The chain carries TRBV15 and TRBJ2-7; D not certain. V gave up 4 bases and J gave up 12 bases, with 19 bases separating them. Germline V lookup: CDR1 LNHNV, CDR2 YYDKDF (reference sequence). The CDR3 is 13 residues long. The DNA for the CDR3 is TGTGCCACCAGCACCCACTTCGAGTCGGAAGCGTACTTC. Protein sequence: CATSTHFESEAYF.

The J gene is TRBJ2-3, the V gene TRBV4-1, with D perhaps TRBD2 (7 bases). The CDR3 is 16 residues long. With 5 bases removed from V and 4 bases from J, the gap between germline ends came to 19 bases. Germline V gives CDR1 MGHRA, CDR2 YSYEKL. CDR3 loop: CASSSLAGALADTQYF. Here the CDR3 DNA reads TGCGCCAGCAGCTCCCTGGCGGGGGCTTTAGCAGATACGCAGTATTTT.

CDR3 protein: CASSTGSVGEKLFF. Here the CDR3 DNA reads TGTGCCAGTAGTACAGGGTCGGTCGGGGAAAAACTGTTTTTT. The chain is built from TRBV19 and TRBJ1-4; perhaps TRBD1 as D (5 bases). CDR3 length: 14 amino acids. The germline CDR1 and CDR2 sequences are LNHDA and SQIVND (reference sequence). V lost 4 bases to trimming and J lost 8 bases, with 14 bases between them.

The chain couples TRBV30 to TRBJ2-5; unclear D gene. Germline loops: CDR1 GTSNPN, CDR2 SVGIG (reference sequence). CDR3 length: 13 residues. V was clipped by 3 bases and J by 1 base, with 9 bases between them. CDR3 coding DNA: TGTGCCTGGAGGCGGCAGGTCCAAGAGACCCAGTACTTC. It is translated as CAWRRQVQETQYF.

J is TRBJ2-1 and V is TRBV18; the match to TRBD1 covers 11 bases. CDR3 size: 14 residues. The J segment lost 10 bases and the V segment lost 4 bases, leaving 6 bases of the junction unmatched. Germline-derived CDR1 and CDR2 are KGHSH and LQKENI. The CDR3 region is CASSLGQGAGEQFF. The CDR3 DNA is TGTGCCAGCTCACTCGGACAGGGGGCAGGCGAGCAGTTCTTC.

V and J are TRBV2 and TRBJ2-7; D not certain. V lost 5 bases, J lost 4 bases, and 6 bases lay in between. This CDR3 contains 11 residues. Germline V gene sequence: CDR1 SNHLY, CDR2 FYNNEI. The CDR3 protein is CASSIEYEQYF. The CDR3 bases are TGTGCCAGCAGTATAGAGTACGAGCAGTACTTC. The variable domain in full, completed from reference TRBV2 and TRBJ2-7, reads EPEVTQTPSHQVTQMGQEVILRCVPISNHLYFYWYRQILGQKVEFLVSFYNNEISEKSEIFDDQFSVERPDGSNFTLKIRSTKLEDSAMYFCASSIEYEQYFGPGTRLTVT.

The J gene is TRBJ1-5, the V gene TRBV30; 11 nucleotides agree with TRBD1. Germline V gene lookup returns CDR1 GTSNPN and CDR2 SVGIG (reference sequence). The CDR3 totals 14 residues. V shed 3 bases, J shed 6 bases, and the junction held 4 bases outside the gene matches. Here the CDR3 DNA reads TGTGCCTGGAGCCCCGGGACAGGGGGTCAGCCCCAGCATTTT. As protein: CAWSPGTGGQPQHF.

The rearrangement joins TRBV18 to TRBJ1-1, with 8 bases lining up with TRBD1. V lost 3 bases and J lost 7; bases outside the gene matches: 13. The germline V gene has CDR1 KGHSH and CDR2 LQKENI. This CDR3 region has 16 residues. The CDR3 bases are TGTGCCAGCTCACCGGGGACAGGACCACCGGCTGGTGAAGCTTTCTTT. Its translation: CASSPGTGPPAGEAFF.

This clone has only one observation. The rearrangement links TRBV5-1 to TRBJ2-7, with TRBD1 matching over 7 bases. The germline gives CDR1 SGHRS, CDR2 YFSETQ. The CDR3 runs 15 residues. V lost 0 bases, J lost 6 bases, and 9 bases stayed unmatched. CDR3 sequence reads: CASSLGDSLRREQYF. CDR3 bases: TGCGCCAGCAGCTTGGGGGACAGTTTACGGCGCGAGCAGTACTTC.